This is a list of T cell receptor beta chains from one sample in a study of blood T cells in healthy people across ages. TCRdb independently ran MiXCR on the 5' RACE reads; one entry per CDR3 protein. The table shows about 970,000 distinct CDR3 sequences, with roughly 50% occurring only once. Sequencing was performed on blood. These TCRs come from a woman between 55 and 75 years old in good health. Each CDR3 is given with its conserved first and last residue. Fields, in order: CDR3 protein, J gene, V gene.

CASSQLAAPLDTQYF	TRBJ2-3	TRBV3-1
CSVWVYTEAFF	TRBJ1-1	TRBV29-1
CASSPQEGFGYNEQFF	TRBJ2-1	TRBV7-2
CANSVTSGTDTQYF	TRBJ2-3	TRBV9
CASSLYPRTHEQFF	TRBJ2-1	TRBV12-3/TRBV12-4
CASTVLSSGNTIYF	TRBJ1-3	TRBV12-3/TRBV12-4
CASGNRGRETQYF	TRBJ2-5	TRBV13
CASSTTSGGTRETQYF	TRBJ2-5	TRBV7-8
CSVGTGRTGYEQYF	TRBJ2-7	TRBV29-1
CASRPFMDTQYF	TRBJ2-3	TRBV2
CASRGTGPYGYTF	TRBJ1-2	TRBV12-3/TRBV12-4
CASTLGGSQETQYF	TRBJ2-5	TRBV12-3/TRBV12-4
CASSLYFGTGSYGYTF	TRBJ1-2	TRBV27
CASSPHGRAGETQYF	TRBJ2-5	TRBV28
CASSQDRYAEAFF	TRBJ1-1	TRBV14
CAKIQGATGANVLTF	TRBJ2-6	TRBV25-1
CASTTQRGLAHNEQFF	TRBJ2-1	TRBV6-2/TRBV6-3
CAISEPAGQGRETEQFF	TRBJ2-1	TRBV10-3
CSVEDRAAEGYVSNQPQHF	TRBJ1-5	TRBV29-1
CASSRLGTGIRSYNSPLHF	TRBJ1-6	TRBV7-9
CASSEPQGAYHEQYF	TRBJ2-5	TRBV25-1
CASSPRTSQDTQYF	TRBJ2-3	TRBV4-1
CASSPGTGTMNTEAFF	TRBJ1-1	TRBV12-3/TRBV12-4
CASSWDGVYEQYF	TRBJ2-7	TRBV5-1
CASSVGGISNQPQHF	TRBJ1-5	TRBV2
CATKGGATGELFF	TRBJ2-2	TRBV24-1
CASRPRPPEQYF	.	TRBV6-1
CASNPSGSGYEQYF	TRBJ2-7	TRBV28
CASSLDRGIANQPQHF	TRBJ1-5	TRBV11-2
CASSPIRGETQYF	TRBJ2-5	TRBV18
CSAREGRGTDTQYF	TRBJ2-3	TRBV20-1